The present T cell receptor (beta chain) was sequenced within a study of beta chain features in type 1 diabetes. Overall study results and limits: Reduced insertions and increased deletions marked VDJ junctions in type 1 diabetes patients.

On this clone: Its antigen is as yet unknown.

Sequencing targeted expressed TCRB transcripts, as all isolated RNA had been reverse transcribed. Assay: immunoSEQ multiplex PCR; the TCRdb copy retains only in-frame clones and omits some. The sample holds about 260,000 clones, 55% to 70% seen once. Populations isolated by sorting all had purity greater than 95%. Trimming shortened V by 7 bases and J by 0 bases, and 13 bases separated the two germline ends. CDR1 GTSNPN and CDR2 SVGIG come from the germline V gene (reference sequence). The CDR3 loop spans 13 amino acids. Sequencing was carried out using naive CD4+ T cells from blood. V and J are TRBV30 and TRBJ2-7; D might be TRBD1 (6 bases). The sequence came from a man aged 30 to 45 in good health. CDR3 in amino acids: CASTGHLSYEQYF. CDR3 nucleotides: TGTGCCTCGACGGGACACCTCTCCTACGAGCAGTACTTC.